This passage covers 8 T cell receptor beta chains from one sample sequenced in a study of cytomegalovirus exposure and HLA in healthy donors. Vbeta (60) and Jbeta (13) primers were used in the PCR. Method: immunoSEQ multiplex PCR; TCRdb's copy keeps in-frame clones and lacks some. This sample yields over 130,000 clones, of which roughly 77% are seen a single time; 1.6% belongs to the top ten. Sequencing was carried out using PBMCs. The receptors stem from a woman aged 25-40 years in good health and CMV-seronegative.

The chain couples TRBV25-1 to TRBJ2-7; TRBD2 matches 7 bases. V was clipped by 8 bases and J by 3 bases; unmatched bases: 4. The CDR3 spans 12 residues. Germline CDR1 is MGHDK and CDR2 is SYGVNS. The CDR3 sequence: CASGERDYEQYF. The CDR3 DNA reads TGTGCCAGCGGAGAGCGGGACTACGAGCAGTACTTC.

The chain uses TRBV28 and TRBJ2-7; TRBD1 agrees at 10 bases. J was trimmed by 5 bases and V by 6 bases; bases with no gene match: 7. The CDR3 runs 14 residues. The V gene's germline CDR1 is MDHEN and CDR2 SYDVKM. As DNA, the CDR3 is TGTGCCAGCAGAGGGGACAGGGGTCGCAACGAGCAGTACTTC. Protein product: CASRGDRGRNEQYF.

The chain uses TRBV18 and TRBJ1-6; D not resolved. CDR3 size: 14 residues. Germline CDR1 is KGHSH and CDR2 is LQKENI. The V gene lost 3 bases and the J gene lost 0 bases, with 3 bases spanning the gap. The CDR3 DNA follows: TGTGCCAGCTCACCGAGCTCCTATAATTCACCCCTCCACTTT. This codes for CASSPSSYNSPLHF.

This chain joins TRBV5-6 and TRBJ2-7; 9 bases fit TRBD1. The CDR3 has 14 amino acids. Germline loops: CDR1 SGHDT, CDR2 YYEEEE. Losses at the gene ends were 5 bases for V and 2 bases for J; bases not matched to a gene: 5. The CDR3 nucleotides read TGTGCCAGCAGGGATGACAGGGGGGCCTACGAGCAGTACTTC. It codes for CASRDDRGAYEQYF.

This clone was counted a few times. The chain uses TRBV9 and TRBJ1-4; 7 bases agree with TRBD1. Germline CDR1 SGDLS, CDR2 YYNGEE. The V and J ends lost 4 bases and 5 bases, in that order; junction bases with no gene match: 5. The CDR3 spans 14 residues. CDR3 DNA: TGTGCCAGCAGCAGACAGGGAGAGAATGAAAAACTGTTTTTT. Residues: CASSRQGENEKLFF.

This chain connects TRBV5-1 to TRBJ2-4, with 8 bases that match TRBD1. The CDR3 runs to 15 residues. Germline V gene lookup returns CDR1 SGHRS and CDR2 YFSETQ. Trimming took 0 bases from V and 4 from J; bases not matched to a gene: 3. Here the CDR3 reads CASSLEGTGKNIQYF. CDR3 sequence (DNA): TGCGCCAGCAGCTTGGAAGGGACAGGTAAAAACATTCAGTACTTC.

The chain recombines TRBV6-5 with TRBJ2-2; 8 bases are shared with TRBD2. The length of the CDR3 is 15 residues. The V segment lost 4 bases and the J segment 4 bases; nucleotides outside the gene matches: 5. CDR1 and CDR2 from the germline V gene are MNHEY and SVGAGI. CDR3 residues: CASSLGLDGTGELFF. In DNA, the CDR3 is TGTGCCAGCAGTTTGGGACTAGATGGCACCGGGGAGCTGTTTTTT.

The chain carries TRBV30 and TRBJ2-3, with D possibly matching TRBD2 (6 bases). Germline values: CDR1 GTSNPN, CDR2 SVGIG (reference sequence). The germline V and J ends were trimmed by 2 bases and 2 bases, with 14 bases remaining between them. This CDR3 has 15 residues. Here the CDR3 reads CAWSPNSGFTDTQYF. The CDR3 DNA is TGTGCCTGGAGTCCCAATAGCGGTTTCACAGATACGCAGTATTTT.